This T cell receptor (beta chain) was captured in a study of cytotoxic CD8 clonotypes in ibrutinib-treated CLL. The wider study: Treatment had run for a median roughly 13 months, range 6 to 36, when response samples were taken. Study-wide points: Measured clonality at baseline was greater than in age-matched healthy donors and tracked with circulating CD8+ T-cell counts. At ibrutinib response, clonality increased, and at progression it declined back toward baseline. Among the clonotypes, public ones were uncommon and contracted or held stable on treatment.

The CDR3 loop spans 16 amino acids. The V gene's germline CDR1 is SGDLS and CDR2 YYNGEE. Trimming removed 0 bases from V and 8 bases from J, with 19 bases in between. Generated by immunoSEQ multiplex PCR, the TCRdb table keeps only in-frame clones and is missing some. The sample carries some 7,800 clones, roughly 80% recorded once. Concerning this clone itself: Its specificity is unknown.

This material consisted of PBMCs, taken before ibrutinib treatment. This receptor was obtained from a human donor with chronic lymphocytic leukemia. The chain couples TRBV9 to TRBJ2-3; TRBD1 might be the D (6 bases). CDR3 sequence (DNA): TGTGCCAGCAGCGTAGATGAGGGACAACCTTCGGGTACGCAGTATTTT. Its translation is CASSVDEGQPSGTQYF. Full variable domain (remainder filled in from reference TRBV9 and TRBJ2-3): DSGVTQTPKHLITATGQRVTLRCSPRSGDLSVYWYQQSLDQGLQFLIQYYNGEERAKGNILERFSAQQFPDLHSELNLSSLELGDSALYFCASSVDEGQPSGTQYFGPGTRLTVL.